This TCR beta chain comes out of a study of OX40 agonist ivuxolimab in advanced cancers. About the research overall: The drug used for patients, ivuxolimab, was an agonistic anti-OX40 (CD134) antibody. There were three patients with partial responses, one having hepatocellular carcinoma and two cutaneous melanoma. Dosing consisted of intravenous ivuxolimab at 0.01 to 10 mg/kg every 2 weeks.

The data were produced by immunoSEQ multiplex PCR, yet TCRdb's version contains in-frame clones alone and is incomplete. The data hold about 56,000 clones, with roughly 82% observed a single time. The CDR3 is 15 residues long. Germline-derived CDR1 and CDR2 are MNHEY and SVGAGI. The J segment lost 3 bases and the V segment lost 5 bases, leaving 9 bases of the junction unmatched. The source of this sequence is an adult with an advanced solid tumor such as melanoma, head and neck, liver or kidney cancer. The specimen comprised CD4+ or CD8+ T cells sorted from blood, sampled in a trial of the OX40 agonist ivuxolimab. The genes are TRBV6-5 and TRBJ2-7; TRBD1 matches at 8 bases. The CDR3 loop reads CASSRKDRVIYEQYF. DNA of the CDR3: TGTGCCAGCAGTAGAAAGGACAGGGTCATCTACGAGCAGTACTTC.